These 23 T cell receptor beta chains came from one sample sequenced in a study of T cell repertoires in cytomegalovirus infection. TCRdb re-analysed the reads in MiXCR, keeping a single row per CDR3 protein. The sample includes 250,000 or so distinct CDR3 sequences, roughly 12% of them seen just once. The sequenced sample was PBMCs. The origin of the receptors is a human donor in good health (CMV status not recorded). Some clones in this sample may be carry-over from other donors' samples.

A word on this clonotype: Relative to the germline gene, one junction end is altered; a read error may explain this. V usage is TRBV5-1 and J usage is TRBJ2-3; D might be TRBD2 (5 bases). Per germline, CDR1 SGHRS and CDR2 YFSETQ. The CDR3 extends over 14 amino acids. The CDR3 loop reads CAISLEVTTDTQYF. CDR3 in DNA: TGCGCCATCAGCTTGGAGGTGACCACAGATACGCAGTATTTT.

This clonotype appeared many times. The chain employs TRBV12-5 and TRBJ2-7; D gene uncertain. V lost 2 bases and J lost 7, with 9 bases in between. The CDR3 spans 12 residues. Germline V gives CDR1 LGHNT, CDR2 FRNRAP. The CDR3: CASGLRTEEQYF. In DNA form, the CDR3 reads TGTGCTAGTGGTTTGCGTACGGAGGAGCAGTACTTC.

This clonotype showed up many times. This chain connects TRBV12-5 to TRBJ1-1, with D hard to call. The V end lost 6 bases, the J end lost 2 bases, and 7 bases lay between the germline ends. This CDR3 comprises 12 residues. The germline V gene encodes CDR1 LGHNT and CDR2 FRNRAP. Here the CDR3 DNA reads TGTGCTAGTGGCCCCGATAACACTGAAGCTTTCTTT. It is translated as CASGPDNTEAFF.

V and J are TRBV29-1 and TRBJ1-1; D possibly corresponds to TRBD1 (5 bases). Trimming left V 7 bases short and J 11 bases short, with 17 bases between. Germline-derived CDR1 and CDR2 are SQVTM and ANQGSEA. The CDR3 runs to 11 residues. CDR3: CSATTGRRAFF. The CDR3 nucleotides read TGCAGCGCTACAACGGGGCGAAGGGCTTTCTTT. The variable domain in full, completed from reference TRBV29-1 and TRBJ1-1, reads SAVISQKPSRDICQRGTSLTIQCQVDSQVTMMFWYRQQPGQSLTLIATANQGSEATYESGFVIDKFPISRPNLTFSTLTVSNMSPEDSSIYLCSATTGRRAFFGQGTRLTVV.

This clonotype has a count of ten or more. The chain couples TRBV12-3 or TRBV12-4 to TRBJ2-2, with D possibly TRBD1 on 6 matching bases. CDR3 length: 15 residues. Trimming left V 5 bases short and J 5 bases short, with 15 bases between. CDR3 sequence: CASSPLRGETGELFF. The CDR3 DNA reads TGTGCCAGCAGTCCCCTCAGGGGAGAGACCGGGGAGCTGTTTTTT.

This clonotype appeared many times. The chain employs TRBV7-9 and TRBJ2-7; D possibly uses TRBD1 or TRBD2 (5 bases each). CDR1 SEHNR and CDR2 FQNEAQ come from the germline V gene (reference sequence). CDR3 length: 9 amino acids. The germline V and J ends were trimmed by 9 bases and 8 bases, with 8 bases remaining between them. CDR3 in amino acids: CARGDKQYF. CDR3 bases: TGTGCCAGGGGGGATAAGCAGTACTTC.

This clonotype was counted many times. This chain joins TRBV7-2 and TRBJ1-2, with D perhaps matching TRBD1 (6 bases). Germline V gene lookup returns CDR1 SGHTA and CDR2 FQGNSA. Trimming removed 0 bases from V and 5 bases from J, with 10 bases in between. The CDR3 covers 14 residues. The CDR3 protein is CASSLARGSYGYTF. The CDR3 DNA is TGTGCCAGCAGCTTAGCCAGGGGTAGTTATGGCTACACCTTC. The full variable domain, completed using reference TRBV7-2 and TRBJ1-2, is GAGVSQSPSNKVTEKGKDVELRCDPISGHTALYWYRQSLGQGLEFLIYFQGNSAPDKSGLPSDRFSAERTGGSVSTLTIQRTQQEDSAVYLCASSLARGSYGYTFGSGTRLTVV.

There are a few counts of this clonotype. The rearrangement links TRBV12-3 or TRBV12-4 to TRBJ1-5; TRBD1 is a possible D gene (5 bases). The CDR3 is 17 amino acids. With 8 bases removed from V and 5 bases from J, the gap between germline ends came to 25 bases. The CDR3 loop reads CASGFSGFNDEDQPQHF. CDR3 in DNA: TGTGCCAGCGGCTTTTCAGGGTTTAATGATGAGGATCAGCCCCAGCATTTT.

This clonotype was recorded many times. V usage is TRBV12-3 or TRBV12-4 and J usage is TRBJ2-7, with D perhaps matching TRBD1 (6 bases). Trimming pared 8 bases from V and 4 bases from J, leaving 12 bases between. The CDR3 covers 12 residues. The DNA of the CDR3 is TGTGCCAGCTCCTACAGGGTTTACGAGCAGTACTTC. This translates into CASSYRVYEQYF.

V usage is TRBV4-3 and J usage is TRBJ2-1; 11 nucleotides line up with TRBD1. The CDR3 length is 15 residues. V was pared by 1 base and J by 8 bases, with 4 bases of the junction left unmatched. CDR1 is LGHNA and CDR2 is YSLEER in the germline V gene. CDR3 sequence (DNA): TGCGCCAGCAGCCAAGTAGGACAGGGGGCCCATGAGCAGTTCTTC. Protein product: CASSQVGQGAHEQFF.

This clonotype has at least ten counts. This chain connects TRBV28 to TRBJ2-3, with 8 nucleotides matching TRBD2. The CDR3 runs 17 residues. V lost 7 bases to trimming and J lost 4 bases; unmatched junction nucleotides: 16. CDR1 and CDR2 (germline): MDHEN, SYDVKM. CDR3 loop: CASIPGGSGIRSDTQYF. CDR3 bases: TGTGCCAGCATCCCCGGGGGTAGCGGGATAAGGTCAGATACGCAGTATTTT.

This clonotype has only a few counts. The chain is built from TRBV6-6 and TRBJ2-3; a weak D match, TRBD2 (6 bases). Deletions cut 5 bases from V and 6 bases from J, with 18 bases between. The CDR3 runs 15 residues. Per the germline V gene, CDR1 is MNHNY and CDR2 is SVGAGI (reference sequence). The CDR3, as DNA: TGTGCCAGCAGTGGTTCGCGGGATCGTGTCGATACGCAGTATTTT. This codes for CASSGSRDRVDTQYF.

This clonotype was seen a handful of times. The chain is built from TRBV12-3 or TRBV12-4 and TRBJ1-2; perhaps TRBD1 as D (5 bases). This CDR3 contains 13 residues. Trimming cost V 5 bases and J 4 bases, with 11 bases left between them. In DNA form, the CDR3 reads TGTGCCAGCAGTGCCCGACAGTTCTATGGCTACACCTTC. As protein: CASSARQFYGYTF.

This clonotype has a handful of counts. J is TRBJ1-1 and V is TRBV6-2 or TRBV6-3, with D possibly matching TRBD1 (5 bases). The V gene lost 3 bases and the J gene lost 1 base, with 9 bases spanning the gap. This CDR3 region has 14 residues. CDR1 is MNHEY, CDR2 SVGEGT, per germline. For the CDR3, the DNA is TGTGCCAGCAGTTATCTCGGACAGAACACTGAAGCTTTCTTT. Translated: CASSYLGQNTEAFF.

The V gene is TRBV6-2 or TRBV6-3, the J gene TRBJ2-3; TRBD1 aligns across 8 bases. This CDR3 contains 16 residues. Germline loops: CDR1 MNHEY, CDR2 SVGEGT. V shed 6 bases and J 6 bases; nucleotides not matched to a gene: 14. CDR3 in DNA: TGTGCCAGCAGACTCGGGTCGGCAGGGGGCTGGGATACGCAGTATTTT. Translating gives CASRLGSAGGWDTQYF.

Ten or more counts support this clonotype. The V and J genes are TRBV6-2 or TRBV6-3 and TRBJ1-3, with 7 bases identical to TRBD1. Unmatched junction bases numbered 7, after V lost 6 bases and J lost 2 bases. The CDR3 consists of 15 residues. Germline CDR1 MNHEY, CDR2 SVGEGT. The CDR3 DNA reads TGTGCCAGCAGCAGCCCAGGGGGGACTGGAAACACCATATATTTT. Amino acids: CASSSPGGTGNTIYF.

The sample holds many counts of this clonotype. J is TRBJ2-7 and V is TRBV7-2, with D perhaps TRBD1 (6 bases). The CDR3 extends over 14 amino acids. The germline CDR1 and CDR2 sequences are SGHTA and FQGNSA. V lost 0 bases and J 5 bases, leaving 11 bases between the germline ends. This chain's CDR3 is CASSLALGAHEQYF. DNA of the CDR3: TGTGCCAGCAGCTTAGCGCTGGGGGCCCACGAGCAGTACTTC.

This clonotype has at least ten counts. This sequence joins TRBV4-1 and TRBJ1-1, with TRBD1 identical over 11 bases. Germline lookup yields CDR1 MGHRA and CDR2 YSYEKL. CDR3 length: 18 amino acids. V shed 4 bases and J 2 bases; nucleotides not matched to a gene: 12. CDR3 protein: CASSPRGTGGIENTEAFF. Written as DNA, the CDR3 is TGCGCCAGCAGCCCCCGGGGGACAGGGGGTATAGAAAACACTGAAGCTTTCTTT.

This clonotype was seen at least ten times. The chain recombines TRBV28 with TRBJ2-7, with 10 bases aligning to TRBD2. The CDR3 runs 13 residues. V shed 7 bases, J shed 9 bases, and the junction held 9 bases outside the gene matches. The germline V gene encodes CDR1 MDHEN and CDR2 SYDVKM. The CDR3 nucleotides read TGTGCCAGCAAAGGGCTAGCGGGAGCGGGGCAGTACTTC. As protein: CASKGLAGAGQYF.

This clonotype was observed many times. The chain carries TRBV6-1 and TRBJ2-5, with D tentatively TRBD1 (6 bases). Germline V gene lookup returns CDR1 MNHNS and CDR2 SASEGT. The CDR3 is made up of 14 amino acids. V lost 7 bases and J lost 1, with 13 bases in between. CDR3 in amino acids: CASTLTGSQETQYF. The CDR3 DNA is TGTGCCAGCACCCTGACAGGCAGCCAAGAGACCCAGTACTTC.

This clonotype was counted at least ten times. This chain uses TRBV7-2 with TRBJ2-1; 7 bases are shared with TRBD2. Germline CDR1 SGHTA, CDR2 FQGNSA. The junction had 4 bases not matched to a gene; V was cut back by 5 bases and J by 12 bases. This CDR3 has 11 residues. This CDR3 reads CASSASGGQFF. The DNA of the CDR3 is TGTGCCAGCAGCGCATCGGGGGGGCAGTTCTTC. Using reference TRBV7-2 and TRBJ2-1 for the parts outside the CDR3, the full variable domain is GAGVSQSPSNKVTEKGKDVELRCDPISGHTALYWYRQSLGQGLEFLIYFQGNSAPDKSGLPSDRFSAERTGGSVSTLTIQRTQQEDSAVYLCASSASGGQFFGPGTRLTVL.

The chain links TRBV20-1 to TRBJ2-7; possibly TRBD1 for D (6 bases). Germline assignment: CDR1 DFQATT and CDR2 SNEGSKA (reference sequence). CDR3 length equals 12 residues. Trimming took 4 bases from V and 6 from J, leaving 13 bases between them. The CDR3 protein is CSATGDGGEQYF. CDR3 bases: TGCAGTGCTACAGGGGACGGCGGCGAGCAGTACTTC.

The CDR3 loop is CASSYSGVPNYGYTF. The CDR3 DNA sequence: TGTGCCAGCAGTTACTCGGGGGTTCCGAACTATGGCTACACCTTC. The V gene is TRBV6-5, the J gene TRBJ1-2; tentative D call: TRBD1 (5 bases). CDR3 length: 15 residues. Looked up from germline, CDR1 is MNHEY and CDR2 is SVGAGI. The V and J ends lost 0 bases and 2 bases respectively, with 10 bases between them.